This T cell receptor (beta chain) was captured in a study of blood T cell repertoires in COVID-19. About the research overall: Whether acute or convalescent, the COVID-19 samples came from the United States, Italy and Spain.

CDR3 length: 13 residues. Trimming pared 5 bases from V and 3 bases from J, leaving 10 bases between. Germline-derived CDR1 and CDR2 are LNHDA and SQIVND (reference sequence). Only a few counts were recorded for this clone. The method was immunoSEQ multiplex PCR; TCRdb's version includes in-frame clones alone and lacks a portion of them. The table has 130,000 or so clones, about 80% seen once. The clonotype comes from a woman of 80 years or more with acute or convalescent COVID-19. Specimen: peripheral blood. The V and J genes are TRBV19 and TRBJ1-1; no firm D call. The CDR3 nucleotides read TGTGCCAGTAGTCAGCAAGCGGACACTGAAGCTTTCTTT. Translation gives CASSQQADTEAFF.